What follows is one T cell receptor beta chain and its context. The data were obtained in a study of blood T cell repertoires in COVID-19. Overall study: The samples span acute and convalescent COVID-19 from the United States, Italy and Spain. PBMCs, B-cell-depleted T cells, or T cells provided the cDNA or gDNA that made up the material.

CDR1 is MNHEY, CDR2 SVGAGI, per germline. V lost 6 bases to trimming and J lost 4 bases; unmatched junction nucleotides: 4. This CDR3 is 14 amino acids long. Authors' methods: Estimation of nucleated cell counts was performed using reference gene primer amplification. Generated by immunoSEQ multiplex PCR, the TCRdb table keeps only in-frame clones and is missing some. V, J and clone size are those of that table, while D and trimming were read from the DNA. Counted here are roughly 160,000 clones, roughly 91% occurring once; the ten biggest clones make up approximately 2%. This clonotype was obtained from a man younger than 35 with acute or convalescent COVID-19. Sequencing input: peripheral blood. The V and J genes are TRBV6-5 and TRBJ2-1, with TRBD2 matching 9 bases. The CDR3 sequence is CASSPTSGYNEQFF. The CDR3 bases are TGTGCCAGCAGCCCGACTAGCGGATACAATGAGCAGTTCTTC.